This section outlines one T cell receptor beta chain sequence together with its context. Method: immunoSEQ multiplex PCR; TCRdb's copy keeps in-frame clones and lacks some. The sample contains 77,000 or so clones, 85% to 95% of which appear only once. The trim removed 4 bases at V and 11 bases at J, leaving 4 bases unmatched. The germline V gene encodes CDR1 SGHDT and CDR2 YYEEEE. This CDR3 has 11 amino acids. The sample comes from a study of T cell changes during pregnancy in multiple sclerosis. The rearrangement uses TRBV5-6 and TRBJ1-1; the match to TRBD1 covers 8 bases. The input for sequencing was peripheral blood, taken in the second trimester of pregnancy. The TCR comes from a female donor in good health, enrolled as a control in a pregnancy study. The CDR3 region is CASSRGTGAFF. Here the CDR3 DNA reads TGTGCCAGCAGCAGAGGGACAGGCGCTTTCTTT.